The 23 T cell receptor beta chains below all came from one sample that was sequenced in a study of blood T cell repertoires in COVID-19. The repertoire was sequenced with immunoSEQ multiplex PCR; TCRdb's copy has only in-frame clones and lacks some. The table lists around 130,000 clones, approximately 84% of them singletons. Sequenced sample: peripheral blood. All receptors come from a human donor in a cohort sampled during active COVID-19.

This clone has only one observation. In nucleotides, the CDR3 is TGCGCCAGCTCGGTCCAGGGGGAGACCCAGTACTTC. It is translated as CASSVQGETQYF. The chain combines TRBV10-2 with TRBJ2-5; perhaps TRBD1 as D (6 bases). The germline V and J ends were trimmed by 8 bases and 5 bases, with 12 bases remaining between them. Germline CDR1 and CDR2: WSHSY and SAAADI. This CDR3 is 12 amino acids long.

V is TRBV5-1 and J is TRBJ1-2, with D possibly matching TRBD1 (5 bases). The CDR3 sequence is 13 residues long. Trimming stripped 3 bases from V and 7 bases from J, with 13 bases between. Germline CDR1 is SGHRS and CDR2 is YFSETQ. The CDR3 reads CASSSAGHGGYTF. The CDR3 region has the DNA TGCGCCAGCAGCTCGGCAGGGCACGGTGGCTACACCTTC.

This clone was picked up a small number of times. This chain joins TRBV15 and TRBJ1-6, with D uncertain. The CDR3 covers 15 residues. The V gene lost 1 base and the J gene lost 9 bases, with 13 bases spanning the gap. The germline gives CDR1 LNHNV, CDR2 YYDKDF (reference sequence). CDR3 DNA sequence: TGTGCCACCAGCAGAGCTTTAAGTGAGCTTTCACCCCTCCACTTT. Encoded protein: CATSRALSELSPLHF.

This chain uses TRBV5-1 with TRBJ1-6; D may be TRBD1 (6 bases). V gave up 4 bases and J gave up 3 bases, with 14 bases separating them. Germline V gene lookup returns CDR1 SGHRS and CDR2 YFSETQ. CDR3 length equals 16 residues. CDR3 coding DNA: TGCGCCAGCAGCCCGCAGGGGCCTATCTATAATTCACCCCTCCACTTT. Protein product: CASSPQGPIYNSPLHF.

J is TRBJ1-2 and V is TRBV7-9; D not certain. The CDR3 runs 12 residues. The germline CDR1 and CDR2 sequences are SEHNR and FQNEAQ (reference sequence). Trimming removed 0 bases from V and 8 bases from J, with 7 bases in between. The CDR3 DNA reads as TGTGCCAGCAGCTTAGCAACTAACGGCTACACCTTC. It translates to CASSLATNGYTF. Drawing the rest from reference TRBV7-9 and TRBJ1-2, the complete variable domain is DTGVSQNPRHKITKRGQNVTFRCDPISEHNRLYWYRQTLGQGPEFLTYFQNEAQLEKSRLLSDRFSAERPKGSFSTLEIQRTEQGDSAMYLCASSLATNGYTFGSGTRLTVV.

This clone was recorded a few times. Different DNA sequences within this sample yield the same CDR3. This chain joins TRBV5-1 and TRBJ1-4; D not resolved. The germline V and J ends were trimmed by 0 bases and 4 bases, with 7 bases remaining between them. The CDR3 has 14 amino acids. The germline gives CDR1 SGHRS, CDR2 YFSETQ. CDR3 loop: CASSLGGNNEKLFF. The CDR3 DNA reads as TGCGCCAGCAGCTTGGGAGGGAATAATGAAAAACTGTTTTTT.

The V and J genes are TRBV30 and TRBJ2-7, with unresolved D. The CDR3 loop spans 13 amino acids. Per germline, CDR1 GTSNPN and CDR2 SVGIG (reference sequence). Trimming removed 0 bases from V and 5 bases from J, with 11 bases in between. The CDR3 loop reads CAWSVGLGNEQYF. Here the CDR3 DNA reads TGTGCCTGGAGTGTTGGGCTTGGTAACGAGCAGTACTTC.

Written as DNA, the CDR3 is TGTGCCAGCAGCCCGCAGGGGTCCGGAAACACCATATATTTT. This gives the protein CASSPQGSGNTIYF. The genes are TRBV11-2 and TRBJ1-3, with D perhaps matching TRBD1 (6 bases). Germline CDR1 reads SGHAT; CDR2 reads FQNNGV. The CDR3 totals 14 residues. The V and J ends lost 5 bases and 4 bases respectively, with 12 bases between them.

The J gene is TRBJ1-5, the V gene TRBV10-3, with D tentatively TRBD1 (5 bases). V dropped 11 bases and J dropped 4 bases, with 21 bases sitting between them. Germline CDR1 reads ENHRY; CDR2 reads SYGVKD. The CDR3 runs to 15 residues. CDR3 protein: CAPPSRRGRNQPQHF. The DNA for the CDR3 is TGTGCCCCCCCCTCCCGGCGGGGGAGGAATCAGCCCCAGCATTTT.

This sequence joins TRBV14 and TRBJ1-1; TRBD1 matches at 8 bases. The V gene's germline CDR1 is SGHDN and CDR2 FVKESK. This CDR3 region has 16 residues. J lost 1 base, V lost 4 bases, and 8 bases had no gene match. The CDR3 loop reads CASSPRTGRGNTEAFF. In DNA form, the CDR3 reads TGTGCCAGCAGCCCTCGGACAGGGAGGGGGAACACTGAAGCTTTCTTT.

The chain carries TRBV19 and TRBJ2-2; 9 positions match TRBD1. Looked up from germline, CDR1 is LNHDA and CDR2 is SQIVND (reference sequence). The CDR3 spans 15 residues. The ends lost 7 bases at V and 7 bases at J; junction bases unmatched: 10. CDR3 coding DNA: TGTGCCAGTACCCAGGACAGGGGTGGTCACGGGGAGCTGTTTTTT. Encoded protein: CASTQDRGGHGELFF. Based on the CDR3 plus reference TRBV19 and TRBJ2-2, the full variable domain is DGGITQSPKYLFRKEGQNVTLSCEQNLNHDAMYWYRQDPGQGLRLIYYSQIVNDFQKGDIAEGYSVSREKKESFPLTVTSAQKNPTAFYLCASTQDRGGHGELFFGEGSRLTVL.

The chain joins TRBV10-1 to TRBJ2-3; 9 bases fit TRBD1. J gave up 4 bases and V 4 bases, and 9 bases lay outside the gene matches. The germline V gene has CDR1 WNHNN and CDR2 SYGVQD (reference sequence). The CDR3 has 16 amino acids. CDR3 sequence (DNA): TGCGCCAGCAGTGCTACCCCGGGACAGGGCCCAGATACGCAGTATTTT. It is translated as CASSATPGQGPDTQYF.

This chain uses TRBV7-9 with TRBJ1-1; 7 bases are shared with TRBD1. Losses at the gene ends were 5 bases for V and 6 bases for J; bases not matched to a gene: 3. The CDR3 loop spans 12 amino acids. CDR1 SEHNR and CDR2 FQNEAQ come from the germline V gene (reference sequence). CDR3 sequence reads: CASSQTGPEAFF. The CDR3 DNA is TGTGCCAGCAGCCAGACAGGGCCTGAAGCTTTCTTT.

This clone was picked up a small number of times. J is TRBJ1-1 and V is TRBV7-9; D unclear. Germline assignment: CDR1 SEHNR and CDR2 FQNEAQ (reference sequence). This CDR3 is built from 14 residues. V shed 5 bases and J shed 10 bases, with 20 bases lying between them. CDR3 bases: TGTGCCAGCAGCGATAATTCGGCCGCTTCGGGAGCTTTCTTT. This sequence encodes CASSDNSAASGAFF.

This chain joins TRBV10-3 and TRBJ1-1; 7 bases fit TRBD1. Germline loops: CDR1 ENHRY, CDR2 SYGVKD. This CDR3 has 16 residues. The junction had 19 bases not matched to a gene; V was cut back by 9 bases and J by 6 bases. The CDR3 DNA reads as TGTGCCATAGCCAGATCGTTAGGGGGCATCCCCCCTGAAGCTTTCTTT. Its protein is CAIARSLGGIPPEAFF.

The gene calls are TRBV5-1 and TRBJ2-3; 11 positions agree with TRBD2. The CDR3 sequence is 15 residues long. The germline gives CDR1 SGHRS, CDR2 YFSETQ. V gave up 2 bases and J gave up 4 bases; unmatched junction bases: 3. The CDR3 sequence: CASSFSGGASDTQYF. The DNA for the CDR3 is TGCGCCAGCAGCTTTAGCGGGGGGGCTTCAGATACGCAGTATTTT.

The rearrangement links TRBV13 to TRBJ1-4; D remains ambiguous. The CDR3 runs 14 residues. Trimming took off 0 bases at V and 6 bases at J, with 8 bases between the two ends. From germline, CDR1 is PRHDT and CDR2 FYEKMQ (reference sequence). CDR3 amino acids: CASSLGRGYEKLFF. The CDR3 DNA follows: TGTGCCAGCAGCTTAGGCCGGGGATATGAAAAACTGTTTTTT.

This clone was picked up a small number of times. The CDR3 loop reads CASSLGGARANVLTF. DNA for the CDR3: TGTGCCAGCAGTTTAGGAGGGGCGAGGGCCAACGTCCTGACTTTC. The rearrangement joins TRBV28 to TRBJ2-6; TRBD2 might be the D (6 bases). CDR3 length: 15 residues. CDR1 and CDR2 from the germline V gene are MDHEN and SYDVKM. V was clipped by 2 bases and J by 5 bases, with 10 bases between them.

V and J are TRBV7-9 and TRBJ2-7, with TRBD1 as a possible D gene (6 bases). CDR1 is SEHNR and CDR2 is FQNEAQ in the germline V gene (reference sequence). This CDR3 spans 14 amino acids. V was shortened by 3 bases and J by 5 bases, with 14 bases between the two germline ends. The CDR3: CASSFEGGFNEQYF. The CDR3 nucleotides are TGTGCCAGCAGCTTCGAAGGGGGTTTCAACGAGCAGTACTTC.

This clone was found once. V gene TRBV12-3 or TRBV12-4 combines with J gene TRBJ2-2; D may be TRBD2 (7 bases). V was shortened by 8 bases and J by 4 bases, with 11 bases between the two germline ends. The CDR3 covers 13 residues. CDR3 coding DNA: TGTGCCAGCGGGGGGGCTCTCACCGGGGAGCTGTTTTTT. This translates into CASGGALTGELFF.

The rearrangement links TRBV5-1 to TRBJ1-4, with TRBD1 matching over 7 bases. The CDR3 is 14 residues long. V was pared by 0 bases and J by 7 bases, with 3 bases of the junction left unmatched. CDR1 SGHRS and CDR2 YFSETQ come from the germline V gene. The CDR3 nucleotides are TGCGCCAGCAGCTTGGGAGGGGGCAGTGAAAAACTGTTTTTT. Protein: CASSLGGGSEKLFF.

The chain is built from TRBV25-1 and TRBJ1-6; 10 positions match TRBD1. The germline V gene has CDR1 MGHDK and CDR2 SYGVNS. V shed 10 bases and J 9 bases; nucleotides not matched to a gene: 3. The CDR3 totals 12 residues. The DNA of the CDR3 is TGTGCCACCCGGACAGGGGGTTCACCCCTCCACTTT. Protein sequence: CATRTGGSPLHF.

This chain joins TRBV13 and TRBJ1-1, with D possibly matching TRBD1 (6 bases). The length of the CDR3 is 15 residues. Between the trimmed V and J ends, which lost 5 bases and 1 base, there was a span of 14 bases. CDR1 PRHDT and CDR2 FYEKMQ come from the germline V gene (reference sequence). In nucleotides, the CDR3 is TGTGCCAGCAGCCATAAGGACAGTTCGAACACTGAAGCTTTCTTT. Translating it yields CASSHKDSSNTEAFF.